This T cell receptor (beta chain) derives from a study of type 1 regulatory T cells. Background on the study: T-allo10 is an in vitro-generated, Tr1-enriched CD4 T cell product specific for alloantigen.

TCRdb processed the reads anew with MiXCR; each CDR3 protein has one entry. This sample has over 90,000 distinct CDR3 sequences, with roughly a third found just once. The CDR3 has 15 residues. In germline, CDR1 is LGHDT, CDR2 YNNKEL (reference sequence). V lost 0 bases and J 0 bases, leaving 8 bases between the germline ends. The sequenced sample was CD4+ T cells, either the whole sample or a sorted fraction (not recorded which). This sequence originates from a human donor in good health. The chain combines TRBV3-1 with TRBJ1-2, with no clear D. The CDR3 DNA sequence: TGTGCCAGCAGCCAAGATGCCACAGCTAACTATGGCTACACCTTC. Its translation: CASSQDATANYGYTF.